The 15 T cell receptor beta chains reported below all come from one sample, sequenced in a study of blood T cell repertoires in COVID-19. The method was immunoSEQ multiplex PCR; TCRdb's version includes in-frame clones alone and lacks a portion of them. Here the sample spans approximately 500,000 clones, 85% to 90% being singletons. Sequenced sample: peripheral blood. The origin of the receptors is a woman in her 50s with COVID-19, enrolled during active disease.

The chain employs TRBV30 and TRBJ1-1; the D gene is possibly TRBD1 (6 bases). Trimming cost V 2 bases and J 4 bases, with 20 bases left between them. This CDR3 spans 16 amino acids. CDR1 and CDR2 from the germline V gene are GTSNPN and SVGIG (reference sequence). CDR3 protein: CAWSPQGFKLGTEAFF. The CDR3 DNA is TGTGCCTGGAGTCCACAGGGTTTTAAGTTGGGCACTGAAGCTTTCTTT. Drawing the rest from reference TRBV30 and TRBJ1-1, the complete variable domain is SQTIHQWPATLVQPVGSPLSLECTVEGTSNPNLYWYRQAAGRGLQLLFYSVGIGQISSEVPQNLSASRPQDRQFILSSKKLLLSDSGFYLCAWSPQGFKLGTEAFFGQGTRLTVV.

V usage is TRBV6-5 and J usage is TRBJ2-1, with D possibly being TRBD1 (6 bases). This CDR3 has 15 residues. Germline CDR1 MNHEY, CDR2 SVGAGI. V was shortened by 4 bases and J by 3 bases, with 13 bases between the two germline ends. CDR3 region: CASSFARGGYNEQFF. CDR3 sequence (DNA): TGTGCCAGCAGTTTCGCCAGGGGTGGCTACAATGAGCAGTTCTTC.

CDR3 nucleotide sequence: TGCGCCAGCAGCCCGACAGGGGCCTCAGACTACGAGCAGTACTTC. It codes for CASSPTGASDYEQYF. The V and J genes are TRBV5-1 and TRBJ2-7; 8 bases match TRBD1. V lost 4 bases to trimming and J lost 3 bases; unmatched junction nucleotides: 9. This CDR3 region has 15 residues. From germline, CDR1 is SGHRS and CDR2 YFSETQ.

The chain employs TRBV3-1 (or the pseudogene TRBV3-2) and TRBJ1-2, with a weak D call TRBD1 (6 bases). The CDR3 is 12 amino acids. Germline-derived CDR1 and CDR2 are LGHDT and YNNKEL (reference sequence). Trimming stripped 6 bases from V and 4 bases from J, with 9 bases between. The CDR3 DNA reads as TGTGCCAGCAGTGGACAGTCCTATGGCTACACCTTC. Its translation is CASSGQSYGYTF.

The rearrangement links TRBV5-1 to TRBJ1-1, with 7 bases aligning to TRBD1. The CDR3 covers 17 residues. CDR1 and CDR2 (germline): SGHRS, YFSETQ. With V trimmed by 1 base and J by 1 base, 10 bases remained unmatched. This CDR3 is CASSLRDRALRNTEAFF. CDR3 sequence (DNA): TGCGCCAGCAGCTTGAGAGACAGGGCGCTAAGGAACACTGAAGCTTTCTTT.

This clone was counted only a few times. The CDR3 DNA reads TGTGCCAGCAGCGCGACAGGGAACACTGAAGCTTTCTTT. Protein: CASSATGNTEAFF. The chain is built from TRBV6-5 and TRBJ1-1, with D tentatively TRBD1 (6 bases). This CDR3 has 13 amino acids. The V end was cut by 6 bases, the J end by 1 base, with 9 bases between. CDR1 is MNHEY and CDR2 is SVGAGI in the germline V gene.

The rearrangement links TRBV7-3 to TRBJ2-1; D is possibly TRBD1 (6 bases). CDR3 size: 16 residues. Trimming removed 2 bases from V and 1 base from J, with 12 bases in between. CDR1 is SGHTA, CDR2 FQGTGA, per germline. Here the CDR3 reads CASSLAGGRSYNEQFF. CDR3 sequence (DNA): TGTGCCAGCAGCTTAGCTGGGGGCCGGTCCTACAATGAGCAGTTCTTC. Full variable domain (rest looked up from reference TRBV7-3 and TRBJ2-1): GAGVSQTPSNKVTEKGKYVELRCDPISGHTALYWYRQSLGQGPEFLIYFQGTGAADDSGLPNDRFFAVRPEGSVSTLKIQRTERGDSAVYLCASSLAGGRSYNEQFFGPGTRLTVL.

This chain links TRBV19 with TRBJ2-2, with D uncertain. The germline CDR1 and CDR2 sequences are LNHDA and SQIVND (reference sequence). The length of the CDR3 is 13 residues. The V end was cut by 7 bases, the J end by 6 bases, with 12 bases between. Here the CDR3 reads CASKVGGPGELFF. CDR3 DNA: TGTGCCAGTAAGGTCGGCGGTCCCGGGGAGCTGTTTTTT.

This sequence joins TRBV19 and TRBJ1-5, with D possibly TRBD1 on 5 matching bases. CDR3 length: 13 amino acids. V was cut by 10 bases and J by 7 bases, with 17 bases left in between. The germline gives CDR1 LNHDA, CDR2 SQIVND (reference sequence). For the CDR3, the DNA is TGTGCCACCAATCAGGGTTCTTACCAGCCCCAGCATTTT. It yields the protein CATNQGSYQPQHF.

The chain combines TRBV12-5 with TRBJ1-2, with D possibly TRBD1 on 5 matching bases. This CDR3 is built from 15 residues. Between the trimmed V and J ends, which lost 7 bases and 4 bases, there was a span of 19 bases. CDR1 LGHNT and CDR2 FRNRAP come from the germline V gene. The CDR3, as DNA: TGTGCTAGTGCCTACCTGTCGACAGCTCTCTATGGCTACACCTTC. Protein product: CASAYLSTALYGYTF.

This clone showed up just once. V and J are TRBV6-5 and TRBJ1-5; the match to TRBD1 covers 7 bases. Germline V gene data show CDR1 as MNHEY and CDR2 as SVGAGI. J lost 5 bases, V lost 6 bases, and 4 bases had no gene match. The CDR3 length is 13 residues. CDR3 region: CASSQTGDQPQHF. CDR3 DNA: TGTGCCAGCAGCCAAACAGGGGATCAGCCCCAGCATTTT.

The chain joins TRBV28 to TRBJ1-1, with D perhaps matching TRBD1 (6 bases). Germline CDR1 reads MDHEN; CDR2 reads SYDVKM. The CDR3 is 14 amino acids. Trimming removed 6 bases from V and 6 bases from J, with 17 bases in between. CDR3 in amino acids: CASRLQGSMAEAFF. The CDR3 bases are TGTGCCAGCAGGCTACAGGGCTCTATGGCTGAAGCTTTCTTT.

CDR3 residues: CASSPRGYTEAFF. The CDR3 nucleotides are TGTGCCAGCAGCCCCCGGGGATACACTGAAGCTTTCTTT. The chain is built from TRBV9 and TRBJ1-1; no firm D call. The germline V gene has CDR1 SGDLS and CDR2 YYNGEE. Trimming stripped 4 bases from V and 3 bases from J, with 10 bases between. The CDR3 runs to 13 residues. Based on the CDR3 plus reference TRBV9 and TRBJ1-1, the full variable domain is DSGVTQTPKHLITATGQRVTLRCSPRSGDLSVYWYQQSLDQGLQFLIQYYNGEERAKGNILERFSAQQFPDLHSELNLSSLELGDSALYFCASSPRGYTEAFFGQGTRLTVV.

The V gene is TRBV19, the J gene TRBJ1-2; 7 nucleotides agree with TRBD1. This CDR3 is 14 amino acids long. From germline, CDR1 is LNHDA and CDR2 SQIVND (reference sequence). V shed 5 bases, J shed 4 bases, and the junction held 7 bases outside the gene matches. CDR3 bases: TGTGCCAGTAGTCCCGCCCGACAGGGCTATGGCTACACCTTC. It yields the protein CASSPARQGYGYTF.

The chain employs TRBV5-4 and TRBJ2-1; D unresolved. In germline, CDR1 is SGHNT, CDR2 YYREEE (reference sequence). With 4 bases removed from V and 4 bases from J, the gap between germline ends came to 9 bases. The CDR3 runs to 13 residues. The CDR3 here is CASSVVLYNEQFF. In nucleotides, the CDR3 is TGTGCCAGCAGCGTGGTACTTTACAATGAGCAGTTCTTC.